Described below is a single T cell receptor beta chain sequence and its context. The source of the sample is a study of CD8 T cells in Susac syndrome. An amount of RNA that ranged from 0.5 to 1 ug was reverse transcribed with random hexamers. Coverage of TCR beta CDR3 amplification by immunoSEQ multiplex PCR extended to 54 Vbeta and 13 Jbeta. TCRdb re-called the immunoSEQ multiplex PCR reads through MiXCR, storing one row per CDR3 protein. Altogether some 300,000 distinct CDR3 sequences are present, roughly 90% being singletons, with the ten largest covering around 0.18%. V was trimmed by 1 base and J by 3 bases, leaving 10 bases between them. Per germline, CDR1 LGHNA and CDR2 YSLEER. This CDR3 is built from 15 residues.

This chain uses TRBV4-3 with TRBJ2-1; a weak D match, TRBD2 (5 bases). Sequencing was performed on CD8+ T cells from PBMCs. This receptor was identified in a human donor with multiple sclerosis. CDR3 region: CASSQGPAVYNEQFF. CDR3 DNA sequence: TGCGCCAGCAGCCAAGGACCAGCGGTCTACAATGAGCAGTTCTTC.